This TCR beta chain stems from a study of blood T cell repertoires in COVID-19. The table came from immunoSEQ multiplex PCR; TCRdb's copy has only in-frame clones and leaves some out. The data hold tens of thousands of clones, with just over 85% observed a single time. Germline V gene sequence: CDR1 SGHTA, CDR2 FQGNSA. CDR3 size: 14 residues. Trimming stripped 6 bases from V and 2 bases from J, with 11 bases between. This receptor was obtained from a woman aged 80 or over with acute or convalescent COVID-19. V and J are TRBV7-2 and TRBJ1-3; weak D call: TRBD1 (6 bases). The sequenced sample was peripheral blood. This chain's CDR3 is CASRPQGTGNTIYF. CDR3 in DNA: TGTGCCAGCAGGCCACAGGGCACTGGAAACACCATATATTTT.